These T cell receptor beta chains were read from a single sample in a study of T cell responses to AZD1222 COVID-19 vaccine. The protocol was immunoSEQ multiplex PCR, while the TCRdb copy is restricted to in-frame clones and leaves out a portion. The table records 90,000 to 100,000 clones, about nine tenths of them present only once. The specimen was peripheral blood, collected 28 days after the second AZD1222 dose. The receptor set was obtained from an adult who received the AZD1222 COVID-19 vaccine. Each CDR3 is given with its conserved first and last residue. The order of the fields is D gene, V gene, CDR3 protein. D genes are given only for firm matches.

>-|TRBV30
CAWSVIGGTEAFF
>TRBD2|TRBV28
CASSTSGSSKYNEQFF
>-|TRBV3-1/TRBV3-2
CASSPLGGVEAFF
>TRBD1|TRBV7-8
CASSSTGGGYGYTF
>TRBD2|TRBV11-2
CASSHGLAPGELFF
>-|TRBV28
CASSLKLWRDYSNQPQHF
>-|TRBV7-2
CASSSLINSPLHF
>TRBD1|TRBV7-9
CASSRQGSNEQFF
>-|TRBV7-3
CASRDSRRGRSSGNTIYF
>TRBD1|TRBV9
CASSVYGTASYNEQFF
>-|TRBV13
CASRRTVDYSYNEQFF
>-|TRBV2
CASSRDSNQPQHF
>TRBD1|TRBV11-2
CASSLESRQGTNYGYTF
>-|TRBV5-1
CASSLGDVFYGYTF
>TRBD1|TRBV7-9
CASSLSPGGMMQETQYF
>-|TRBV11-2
CASSSRPSTDTQYF
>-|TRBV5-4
CASRTWEGAASGANVLTF
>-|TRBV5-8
CASSSINQPQHF
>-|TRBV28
CASSQTRYGYTF
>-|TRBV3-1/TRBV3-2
CASSQAEGETQYF
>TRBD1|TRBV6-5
CASSPLQGAGELFF
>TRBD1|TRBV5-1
CASSTQGAGDEQYF
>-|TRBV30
CAWSVRGNQPQHF
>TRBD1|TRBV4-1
CASSQVIFGDSDNQPQHF
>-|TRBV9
CASSDPLRETYNEQFF
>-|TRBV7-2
CASSLGFWSAGRQPQHF
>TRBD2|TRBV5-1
CASSLNPGLGSDTQYF
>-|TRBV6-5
CASRPTSTVFSGYTF
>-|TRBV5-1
CASSFWRDATYEQYF
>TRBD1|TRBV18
CASSPPGRTGINNEQFF
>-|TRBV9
CASSVEPGAGTEAFF
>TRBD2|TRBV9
CASSVEAGGPRPYEQYF
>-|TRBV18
CASSRSGGVGGNQPQHF
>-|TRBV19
CASNPRGRVGYTF
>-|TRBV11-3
CASSLKGDSPLHF
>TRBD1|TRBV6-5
CASNRDRVTEAFF
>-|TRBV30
CAATGQVLTNEKLFF
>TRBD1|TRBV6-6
CASSYGGTGGRSYTF
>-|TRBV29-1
CSVERGGELFF
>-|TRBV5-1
CASSKYRDGYTF
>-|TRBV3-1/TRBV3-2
CASSQDINRRGYGYTF
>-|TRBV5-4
CASSLDRMVGELFF